This entry is about one TCR beta chain. The antigen remains unidentified. The data stem from a study of T cell responses to AZD1222 COVID-19 vaccine. Whole-study findings and limits: Rises in breadth and depth of Spike-specific TCRs came after two AZD1222 doses. Vaccine-related CD4 TCRs covered spike, predominating at 160-218 and 743-854.

V lost 8 bases and J 6 bases, leaving 13 bases between the germline ends. Germline V gene sequence: CDR1 SEHNR, CDR2 FQNEAQ (reference sequence). The length of the CDR3 is 13 residues. Clones were sequenced by immunoSEQ multiplex PCR, and TCRdb holds only the in-frame ones, with some missing. The data hold roughly 53,000 clones, with more than 80% observed a single time. The rearrangement joins TRBV7-9 to TRBJ2-2; D possibly corresponds to TRBD2 (6 bases). This TCR came from an adult in good health. The specimen comprised peripheral blood, sampled on day 0 of MenACWY control vaccination. This CDR3 reads CASVPGGAGELFF. The CDR3 nucleotides read TGTGCCAGCGTCCCGGGCGGGGCCGGGGAGCTGTTTTTT.